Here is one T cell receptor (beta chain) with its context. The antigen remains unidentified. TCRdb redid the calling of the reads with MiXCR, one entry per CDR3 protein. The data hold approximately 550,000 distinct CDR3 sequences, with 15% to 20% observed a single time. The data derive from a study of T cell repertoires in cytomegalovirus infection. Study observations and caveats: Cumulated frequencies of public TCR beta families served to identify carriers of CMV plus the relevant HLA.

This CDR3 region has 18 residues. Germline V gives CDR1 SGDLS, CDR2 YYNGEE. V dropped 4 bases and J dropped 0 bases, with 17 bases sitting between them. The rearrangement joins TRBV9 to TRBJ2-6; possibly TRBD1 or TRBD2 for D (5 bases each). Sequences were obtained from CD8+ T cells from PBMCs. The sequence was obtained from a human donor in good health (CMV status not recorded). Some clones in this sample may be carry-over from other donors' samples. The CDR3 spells CASSPGPGQISGANVLTF. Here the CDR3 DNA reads TGTGCCAGCAGCCCAGGCCCGGGGCAGATCTCTGGGGCCAACGTCCTGACTTTC. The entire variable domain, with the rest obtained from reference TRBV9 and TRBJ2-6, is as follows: DSGVTQTPKHLITATGQRVTLRCSPRSGDLSVYWYQQSLDQGLQFLIQYYNGEERAKGNILERFSAQQFPDLHSELNLSSLELGDSALYFCASSPGPGQISGANVLTFGAGSRLTVL.